The subject of this entry is one T cell receptor (beta chain). The record originates from a study of T cells expressing NK-cell markers. Background on the study: Investigators obtained TCR beta repertoires from sorted CD3+CD56+NKG2C+, CD3+CD56+NKG2C- and CD3+CD56-NKG2C+ T cells.

CDR1 MNHEY and CDR2 SVGAGI come from the germline V gene. CDR3 size: 15 residues. TCRdb re-called the 5' RACE reads, yielding one record per CDR3 amino acid sequence without DNA. The listing records a few hundred thousand distinct CDR3 sequences. The chain links TRBV6-5 to TRBJ2-7. Sequenced material: blood T cells: a sorted CD56 or NKG2C T cell subset, CD4+ or CD8+ T cells, or bulk PBMC T cells (not recorded which). The source is a man aged 18-70 years in good health. The CDR3 sequence is CASSYQSYGAYEQYF.